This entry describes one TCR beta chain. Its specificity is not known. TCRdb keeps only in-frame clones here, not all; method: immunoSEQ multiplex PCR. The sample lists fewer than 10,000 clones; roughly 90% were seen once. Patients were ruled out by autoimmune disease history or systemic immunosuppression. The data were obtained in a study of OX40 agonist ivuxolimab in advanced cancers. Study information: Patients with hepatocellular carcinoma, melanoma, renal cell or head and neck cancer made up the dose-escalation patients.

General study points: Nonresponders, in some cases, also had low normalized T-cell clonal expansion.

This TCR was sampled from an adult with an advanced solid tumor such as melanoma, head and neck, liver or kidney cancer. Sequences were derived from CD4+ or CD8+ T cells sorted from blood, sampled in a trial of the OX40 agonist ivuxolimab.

CDR3 amino acids: CASSEVNSPLHF. The CDR3 nucleotides read TGTGCCAGCAGTGAGGTTAATTCACCCCTCCACTTT. V gene TRBV28 combines with J gene TRBJ1-6, with D unclear. The V end lost 5 bases, the J end lost 6 bases, and 5 bases lay between the germline ends. In germline, CDR1 is MDHEN, CDR2 SYDVKM. The CDR3 consists of 12 residues.